The 26 T cell receptor beta chains reported below all come from one sample, sequenced in a study of T cell clonality in common variable immunodeficiency. Some clones are missing from TCRdb's copy, which holds only in-frame ones; the method was immunoSEQ multiplex PCR. This sample comprises some 32,000 clones, none seen once only. Material for sequencing was peripheral blood mononuclear cells. The receptors were sampled from a person between 18 and 75 years old in good health.

This clone was counted at least ten times. The CDR3 end falls 3 residues outside the read, so it is completed with the germline J gene. The chain employs TRBV5-1 and TRBJ2-2; 7 positions match TRBD1. This CDR3 is built from 14 residues. The germline V gene has CDR1 SGHRS and CDR2 YFSETQ. CDR3 region: CASSLTGADEKLFF. The CDR3 DNA, read in part, is TGCGCCAGCAGTCTAACAGGGGCGGATGAAAAG.

This clone was detected many times. The read gets to within 3 residues of the CDR3 end, and the germline J gene fills in the rest. This rearrangement joins TRBV20-1 to TRBJ2-1; TRBD2 aligns across 9 bases. CDR1 is DFQATT and CDR2 is SNEGSKA in the germline V gene (reference sequence). Trimming at V came to 0 bases and at J to 4 bases, leaving 4 bases not matched to a gene. The CDR3 length is 15 residues. CDR3 DNA (partial): TGCAGTGCTAGAGATCCCAGCGGGAGGTACAATGAG. It yields the protein CSARDPSGRYNE. In full, the CDR3 reads CSARDPSGRYNEQFF.

In this sample, this clone turned up many times. Read data end 3 residues before the CDR3 end; the end is taken from the germline J gene. The V gene is TRBV20-1, the J gene TRBJ2-3; 10 positions agree with TRBD1. Trimming at V came to 1 base and at J to 2 bases, leaving 12 bases not matched to a gene. The germline gives CDR1 DFQATT, CDR2 SNEGSKA (reference sequence). The CDR3 has 18 amino acids. CDR3 in amino acids: CSARASGGQGDITDTQYF. The CDR3 DNA, read in part, is TGCAGTGCTAGAGCCTCGGGAGGACAGGGGGACATCACAGATACG.

This clone showed up many times. The read gets to within 3 residues of the CDR3 end, and the germline J gene fills in the rest. The chain is built from TRBV4-2 and TRBJ2-7; D might be TRBD2 (7 bases). This CDR3 comprises 18 residues. The germline V gene has CDR1 LGHNA and CDR2 YNFKEQ. Trimming removed 4 bases at V and 1 base at J, with 23 bases between. The CDR3 sequence: CASSPLGRNAGASYEQYF. Partial CDR3 DNA: TGTGCCAGCAGCCCGCTGGGTCGGAACGCGGGGGCGTCCTACGAG.

About this clone itself: The read comes to an end 3 residues before the CDR3 does, leaving the germline J gene to fill in the end. This chain links TRBV7-6 with TRBJ1-2; no reliable D call. CDR1 is SGHVS, CDR2 FNYEAQ, per germline. The CDR3 has 15 residues. The covered CDR3 bases are TGTGCCAGCAGCTTAGTTAGAGGAGGCACAGATACC. The encoded protein is CASSLVRGGTDT. The CDR3 in full is CASSLVRGGTDTYTF. Drawing the rest from reference TRBV7-6 and TRBJ1-2, the complete variable domain is GAGVSQSPRYKVTKRGQDVALRCDPISGHVSLYWYRQALGQGPEFLTYFNYEAQQDKSGLPNDRFSAERPEGSISTLTIQRTEQRDSAMYRCASSLVRGGTDTYTFGSGTRLTVV.

Of note for this clone: The read halts 3 residues ahead of the CDR3 end, with the missing end drawn from the germline J gene. The chain carries TRBV5-1 and TRBJ2-5, with 8 bases matching TRBD1. Germline-derived CDR1 and CDR2 are SGHRS and YFSETQ. The CDR3 spans 15 residues. V lost 4 bases, J lost 0 bases, and 5 bases stayed unmatched. CDR3 residues: CASSVNRGNQETQYF. The sequenced part of the CDR3 DNA is TGCGCCAGCAGCGTTAACAGGGGGAACCAAGAGACC. Looking up the rest from reference TRBV5-1 and TRBJ2-5 gives the full variable domain: KAGVTQTPRYLIKTRGQQVTLSCSPISGHRSVSWYQQTPGQGLQFLFEYFSETQRNKGNFPGRFSGRQFSNSRSEMNVSTLELGDSALYLCASSVNRGNQETQYFGPGTRLLVL.

This clone was recorded at least ten times. The CDR3 end lies 3 residues beyond the end of the read and is filled in from the germline J gene. This rearrangement joins TRBV30 to TRBJ1-5, with D possibly being TRBD1 (5 bases). Trimming took off 3 bases at V and 7 bases at J, with 10 bases between the two ends. This CDR3 is 12 amino acids long. Germline CDR1 reads GTSNPN; CDR2 reads SVGIG (reference sequence). The sequenced CDR3 bases are TGTGCCTGGAGCCCCCAGGGCCAGCCC. It yields the protein CAWSPQGQP. The entire CDR3 reads CAWSPQGQPQHF.

Ten or more counts support this clone. The read halts 3 residues ahead of the CDR3 end, with the missing end drawn from the germline J gene. V is TRBV14 and J is TRBJ1-3, with 10 bases fitting TRBD1. J gave up 6 bases and V 4 bases, and 6 bases lay outside the gene matches. The CDR3 contains 15 residues. CDR1 SGHDN and CDR2 FVKESK come from the germline V gene. The CDR3 loop is CASSLRTGGKNTIYF. Incomplete CDR3 DNA: TGTGCCAGCAGCCTCCGGACAGGGGGGAAAAACACC.

Ten or more counts support this clone. The CDR3 is cut off 3 residues early in the read; its end comes from the germline J gene. The rearrangement links TRBV11-3 to TRBJ1-1, with TRBD1 matching 10 bases. V was clipped by 5 bases and J by 6 bases; unmatched bases: 9. The CDR3 length is 15 residues. Looked up from germline, CDR1 is SGHNT and CDR2 is YENEEA. CDR3: CASSLSGTGDPEAFF. Partial CDR3 DNA: TGTGCCAGCAGCCTATCGGGGACAGGGGATCCTGAA.

This clone was counted between two and nine times. The covered CDR3 bases are TGCGCCAGCAGAGACAGCGCTGGAAACACC. Protein sequence: CASRDSAGNT. The complete CDR3 protein is CASRDSAGNTIYF. The chain links TRBV10-2 to TRBJ1-3, with D tentatively TRBD1 (5 bases). The read ends 3 residues shy of where the CDR3 ends; the end is completed using the germline J gene. V gave up 6 bases and J gave up 2 bases, with 8 bases separating them. The CDR3 spans 13 residues. The germline V gene encodes CDR1 WSHSY and CDR2 SAAADI.

The CDR3 loop reads CASSLEGPKETQYF. Partial CDR3 DNA: TGTGCCAGCAGCTTAGAGGGCCCTAAAGAGACC. V usage is TRBV13 and J usage is TRBJ2-5; D remains unclear. The read ends 3 residues before the CDR3 terminus; that terminus is restored from the germline J gene. Per germline, CDR1 PRHDT and CDR2 FYEKMQ (reference sequence). The CDR3 is made up of 14 amino acids. V lost 1 base, J lost 3 bases, and 9 bases lay in between.

This clone was seen a handful of times. The observed sequence ends 3 residues before the CDR3 terminus, with the missing tail filled in from the germline J gene. The chain joins TRBV18 to TRBJ1-1; D gene unclear. The V end lost 10 bases, the J end lost 6 bases, and 12 bases lay between the germline ends. CDR1 is KGHSH and CDR2 is LQKENI in the germline V gene. CDR3 size: 11 residues. The part of the CDR3 DNA that was read is TGTGCCATCTCCCCGGCGGCTGAA. Its translation: CAISPAAE. The full CDR3 sequence reads CAISPAAEAFF.

A remark on this clone: The CDR3 is cut off 3 residues early in the read; its end comes from the germline J gene. This sequence joins TRBV7-9 and TRBJ2-2, with 7 bases fitting TRBD1. The germline V gene encodes CDR1 SEHNR and CDR2 FQNEAQ (reference sequence). The CDR3 totals 14 residues. The CDR3 protein is CASSPGQNNEKLFF. CDR3 bases read: TGTGCCAGCAGCCCGGGACAGAACAATGAAAAG.

This clone came up a few times. The observed sequence ends 3 residues before the CDR3 terminus, with the missing tail filled in from the germline J gene. The chain joins TRBV5-1 to TRBJ1-2, with a weak D call TRBD1 (6 bases). There are 14 residues in the CDR3. Deletions cut 5 bases from V and 5 bases from J, with 16 bases between. The germline CDR1 and CDR2 sequences are SGHRS and YFSETQ. The chain's CDR3 is CASSTGQREYGYTF. CDR3 bases read: TGCGCCAGCAGTACCGGACAGAGAGAGTATGGC. The full variable domain, in which reference TRBV5-1 and TRBJ1-2 provide the parts outside the CDR3, is KAGVTQTPRYLIKTRGQQVTLSCSPISGHRSVSWYQQTPGQGLQFLFEYFSETQRNKGNFPGRFSGRQFSNSRSEMNVSTLELGDSALYLCASSTGQREYGYTFGSGTRLTVV.

This clone was counted at least ten times. Read data end 3 residues before the CDR3 end; the end is taken from the germline J gene. This chain links TRBV29-1 with TRBJ1-1, with TRBD1 matching over 10 bases. V lost 7 bases, J lost 5 bases, and 7 bases stayed unmatched. Germline V gene lookup returns CDR1 SQVTM and CDR2 ANQGSEA. The CDR3 loop spans 13 amino acids. The part of the CDR3 DNA that was read is TGCAGCGCCCTGACAGGGGGCTTAACTGAA. Translating gives CSALTGGLTE. The full CDR3 protein is CSALTGGLTEAFF.

This clone was detected many times. Read data end 3 residues before the CDR3 end; the end is taken from the germline J gene. The chain joins TRBV29-1 to TRBJ2-2, with D hard to call. The CDR3 contains 13 residues. Trimming pared 0 bases from V and 5 bases from J, leaving 7 bases between. Germline CDR1 SQVTM, CDR2 ANQGSEA. The sequenced CDR3 bases are TGCAGCGTTGAAGATCAAGGGACCGGGGAG. This encodes CSVEDQGTGE. The full CDR3 protein is CSVEDQGTGELFF.

This clone appeared many times. The CDR3 end falls 3 residues outside the read, so it is completed with the germline J gene. The chain uses TRBV5-1 and TRBJ1-1; a weak D match, TRBD1 (5 bases). The length of the CDR3 is 14 residues. Trimming shortened V by 4 bases and J by 4 bases, and 14 bases separated the two germline ends. Germline lookup yields CDR1 SGHRS and CDR2 YFSETQ. The sequenced CDR3 bases are TGCGCCAGCAGCGCGGCAGGGCAGGCCACTGAA. It encodes CASSAAGQATE. The whole CDR3 protein is CASSAAGQATEAFF.

This clone was detected many times. The read gets to within 3 residues of the CDR3 end, and the germline J gene fills in the rest. The chain carries TRBV15 and TRBJ1-1; the D is unclear. V lost 4 bases and J lost 0, with 6 bases in between. The V gene's germline CDR1 is LNHNV and CDR2 YYDKDF (reference sequence). The CDR3 loop spans 13 amino acids. The sequenced part of the CDR3 DNA is TGTGCCACCAGCAAAGCCCTGAACACTGAA. It codes for CATSKALNTE. The CDR3 in full is CATSKALNTEAFF.

This clone has ten or more counts. The read terminates 3 residues before the CDR3 end, so the remaining end is supplied by the germline J gene. Other DNA sequences within the sample encode an identical CDR3. The V gene is TRBV14, the J gene TRBJ1-3; 9 bases line up with TRBD1. V trimming: 3 bases; J trimming: 0 bases; junction bases outside the gene matches: 12. CDR3 size: 19 residues. Germline CDR1 is SGHDN and CDR2 is FVKESK. This chain's CDR3 is CASSQPPGQGPTSGNTIYF. The sequenced part of the CDR3 DNA is TGTGCCAGCAGCCAGCCACCGGGACAGGGCCCTACCTCTGGAAACACC.

This clone occurred a few times. Read coverage stops 3 residues before the CDR3 terminus; the germline J gene supplies the remainder. The chain recombines TRBV11-3 with TRBJ2-4; 7 nucleotides line up with TRBD2. This CDR3 spans 14 amino acids. CDR1 and CDR2 from the germline V gene are SGHNT and YENEEA. Partial CDR3 DNA: TGTGCCAGCAGCTTTACTAGCGCCCAAGAGACT. It specifies CASSFTSAQET. In full, the CDR3 is CASSFTSAQETQYF.

This clone qualifies as medium-sized. The DNA ends 3 residues before the CDR3 does, and the rest of the CDR3 is filled in from the germline J gene. The J gene is TRBJ1-1, the V gene TRBV6-1, with D perhaps TRBD1 (6 bases). Trimming removed 2 bases from V and 4 bases from J, with 8 bases in between. CDR3 length: 13 residues. CDR1 and CDR2 from the germline V gene are MNHNS and SASEGT. The sequenced CDR3 bases are TGTGCCAGCAGTGAACAGGGGAGCACTGAA. Its translation is CASSEQGSTE. The complete CDR3 reads CASSEQGSTEAFF.

As to this clone: The CDR3 end falls 3 residues outside the read, so it is completed with the germline J gene. The chain is built from TRBV2 and TRBJ2-5, with TRBD2 matching over 14 bases. The CDR3 spans 16 residues. CDR1 SNHLY and CDR2 FYNNEI come from the germline V gene. CDR3 loop: CASKRLAGGSVDTQYF. The sequenced part of the CDR3 DNA is TGTGCCAGCAAAAGACTAGCGGGAGGGTCTGTAGATACC. The complete variable domain, with remaining parts taken from reference TRBV2 and TRBJ2-5, reads EPEVTQTPSHQVTQMGQEVILRCVPISNHLYFYWYRQILGQKVEFLVSFYNNEISEKSEIFDDQFSVERPDGSNFTLKIRSTKLEDSAMYFCASKRLAGGSVDTQYFGPGTRLLVL.

The sample holds many counts of this clone. Coverage ceases 3 residues before the CDR3 finishes, and the germline J gene fills in the end. The rearrangement links TRBV5-6 to TRBJ1-5; 9 bases map to TRBD1. This CDR3 region has 15 residues. The germline CDR1 and CDR2 sequences are SGHDT and YYEEEE. With 4 bases clipped from V and 4 bases from J, the junction kept 6 bases outside the gene matches. CDR3 DNA (partial): TGTGCCAGCAGCGACGGACAGGGGTCGAATCAGCCC. Amino acids: CASSDGQGSNQP. The whole CDR3 protein reads CASSDGQGSNQPQHF.

This clone turned up a few times. The read ends 3 residues before the CDR3 terminus; that terminus is restored from the germline J gene. J is TRBJ1-2 and V is TRBV30, with D unclear. The CDR3 runs to 12 residues. Germline V CDR1 and CDR2: GTSNPN, SVGIG (reference sequence). The sequenced part of the CDR3 DNA is TGTGCCTGGAGTGGCGGAGTAGATGAC. Residues: CAWSGGVDD. The complete CDR3 protein is CAWSGGVDDYTF.

This clone has a count of ten or more. From the germline J gene comes the end of the CDR3, since the read stops 3 residues before it. The chain links TRBV4-2 to TRBJ2-3, with D possibly matching TRBD1 (6 bases). The CDR3 has 16 amino acids. Germline values: CDR1 LGHNA, CDR2 YNFKEQ. The germline V and J ends were trimmed by 0 bases and 4 bases, with 14 bases remaining between them. The DNA read from the CDR3 is TGTGCCAGCAGCCAAGAACAGGGAAAGATGGCAGATACG. It codes for CASSQEQGKMADT. The full CDR3 is CASSQEQGKMADTQYF.

This clone showed up many times. One end of the junction varies from germline; a read error may be responsible. The CDR3 goes on 3 residues after the read ends, and that part is filled in from the germline J gene. The J gene is TRBJ2-1, the V gene TRBV6-1; 8 positions match TRBD2. CDR1 is MNHNS, CDR2 SASEGT, per germline. The CDR3 is made up of 14 amino acids. The CDR3 loop reads CAGSVTSGYNEQFF. CDR3 bases read: TGTGCCGGCAGTGTTACTAGCGGCTACAATGAG.